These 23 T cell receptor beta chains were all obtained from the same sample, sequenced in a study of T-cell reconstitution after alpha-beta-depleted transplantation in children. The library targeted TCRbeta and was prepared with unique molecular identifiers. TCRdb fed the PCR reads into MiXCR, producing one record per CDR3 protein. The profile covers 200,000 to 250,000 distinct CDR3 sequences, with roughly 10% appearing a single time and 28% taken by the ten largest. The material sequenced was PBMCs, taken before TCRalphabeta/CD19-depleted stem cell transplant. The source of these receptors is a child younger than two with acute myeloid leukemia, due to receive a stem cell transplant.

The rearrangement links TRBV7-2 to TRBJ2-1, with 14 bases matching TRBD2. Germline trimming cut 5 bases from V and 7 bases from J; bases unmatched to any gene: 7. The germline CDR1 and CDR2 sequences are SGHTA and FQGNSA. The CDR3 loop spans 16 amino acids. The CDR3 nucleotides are TGTGCCAGCAGCGCGGGACTAGCGGGAGATCAGAATGAGCAGTTCTTC. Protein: CASSAGLAGDQNEQFF. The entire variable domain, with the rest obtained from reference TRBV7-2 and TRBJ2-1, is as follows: GAGVSQSPSNKVTEKGKDVELRCDPISGHTALYWYRQSLGQGLEFLIYFQGNSAPDKSGLPSDRFSAERTGGSVSTLTIQRTQQEDSAVYLCASSAGLAGDQNEQFFGPGTRLTVL.

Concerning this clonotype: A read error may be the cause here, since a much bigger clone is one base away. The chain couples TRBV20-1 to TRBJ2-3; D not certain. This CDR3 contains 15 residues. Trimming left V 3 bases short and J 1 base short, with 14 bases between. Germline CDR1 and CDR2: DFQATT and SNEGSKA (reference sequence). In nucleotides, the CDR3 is TGCAGTGCTAGTATAACATGGCCAGGCACAGATACGCAGTATTTT. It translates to CSASITWPGTDTQYF.

In nucleotides, the CDR3 is TGCTGCGGACGTCTAGCGGGAGCCTCGGCTGAGCAGTTCTTC. It is translated as CCGRLAGASAEQFF. V and J are TRBV20-1 and TRBJ2-1; 10 bases match TRBD2. The germline gives CDR1 DFQATT, CDR2 SNEGSKA (reference sequence). The CDR3 length is 14 residues.

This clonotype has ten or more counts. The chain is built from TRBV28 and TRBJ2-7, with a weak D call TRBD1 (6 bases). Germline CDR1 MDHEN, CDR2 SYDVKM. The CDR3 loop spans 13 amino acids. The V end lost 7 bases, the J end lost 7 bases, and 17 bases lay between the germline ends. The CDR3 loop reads CASTRGGAREQYF. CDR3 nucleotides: TGTGCCAGCACTAGAGGGGGTGCGAGGGAGCAGTACTTC. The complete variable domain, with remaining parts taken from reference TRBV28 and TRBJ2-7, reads DVKVTQSSRYLVKRTGEKVFLECVQDMDHENMFWYRQDPGLGLRLIYFSYDVKMKEKGDIPEGYSVSREKKERFSLILESASTNQTSMYLCASTRGGAREQYFGPGTRLTVT.

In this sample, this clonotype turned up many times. The CDR3 here is CASSEYEGYEQYF. The CDR3 DNA reads TGCGCCAGCAGTGAGTATGAGGGTTACGAGCAGTACTTC. V gene TRBV5-1 combines with J gene TRBJ2-7; D might be TRBD2 (5 bases). The germline V gene has CDR1 SGHRS and CDR2 YFSETQ. This CDR3 region has 13 residues. Trimming cost V 5 bases and J 4 bases, with 13 bases left between them. The whole variable domain, filled in from reference TRBV5-1 and TRBJ2-7, reads KAGVTQTPRYLIKTRGQQVTLSCSPISGHRSVSWYQQTPGQGLQFLFEYFSETQRNKGNFPGRFSGRQFSNSRSEMNVSTLELGDSALYLCASSEYEGYEQYFGPGTRLTVT.

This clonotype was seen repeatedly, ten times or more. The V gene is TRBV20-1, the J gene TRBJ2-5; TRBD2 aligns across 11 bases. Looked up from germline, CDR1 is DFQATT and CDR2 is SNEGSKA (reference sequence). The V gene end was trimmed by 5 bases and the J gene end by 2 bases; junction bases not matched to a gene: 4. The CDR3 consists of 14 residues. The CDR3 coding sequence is TGCAGTGCTGCCGGGACTAGCGGTCAAGAGACCCAGTACTTC. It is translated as CSAAGTSGQETQYF.

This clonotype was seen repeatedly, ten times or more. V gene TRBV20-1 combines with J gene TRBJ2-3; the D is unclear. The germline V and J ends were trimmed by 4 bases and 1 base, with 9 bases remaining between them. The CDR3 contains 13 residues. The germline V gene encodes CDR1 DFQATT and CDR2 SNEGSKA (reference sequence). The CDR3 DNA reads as TGCAGTGCTACTTCAACCGGCACAGATACGCAGTATTTT. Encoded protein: CSATSTGTDTQYF.

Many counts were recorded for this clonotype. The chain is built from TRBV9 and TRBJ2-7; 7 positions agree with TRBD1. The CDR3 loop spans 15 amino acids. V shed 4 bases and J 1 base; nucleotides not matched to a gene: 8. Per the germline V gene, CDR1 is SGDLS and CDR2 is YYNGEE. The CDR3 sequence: CASSPRQGVSYEQYF. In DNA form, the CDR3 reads TGTGCCAGCAGCCCTCGACAGGGAGTGTCCTACGAGCAGTACTTC.

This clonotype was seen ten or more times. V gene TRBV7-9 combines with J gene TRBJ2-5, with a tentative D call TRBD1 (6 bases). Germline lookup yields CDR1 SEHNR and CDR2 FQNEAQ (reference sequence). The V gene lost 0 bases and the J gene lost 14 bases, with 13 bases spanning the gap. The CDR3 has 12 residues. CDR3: CASSLAVGQSYF. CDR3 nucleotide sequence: TGTGCCAGCAGCTTAGCCGTAGGACAGTCTTACTTC.

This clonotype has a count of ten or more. CDR3 bases: TGTGCCAGCAGCAGGGCCGGGGAGCTGTTTTTT. Amino acids: CASSRAGELFF. The V and J genes are TRBV9 and TRBJ2-2, with D uncertain. The CDR3 loop spans 11 amino acids. Germline CDR1 reads SGDLS; CDR2 reads YYNGEE. V was pared by 4 bases and J by 6 bases, with 4 bases between.

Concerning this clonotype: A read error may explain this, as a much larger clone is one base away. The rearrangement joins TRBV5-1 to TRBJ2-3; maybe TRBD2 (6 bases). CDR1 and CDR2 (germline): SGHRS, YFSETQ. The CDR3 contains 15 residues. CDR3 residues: CASCLWASGTDTQYF. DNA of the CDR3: TGCGCCAGCTGCTTGTGGGCTAGCGGCACAGATACGCAGTATTTT.

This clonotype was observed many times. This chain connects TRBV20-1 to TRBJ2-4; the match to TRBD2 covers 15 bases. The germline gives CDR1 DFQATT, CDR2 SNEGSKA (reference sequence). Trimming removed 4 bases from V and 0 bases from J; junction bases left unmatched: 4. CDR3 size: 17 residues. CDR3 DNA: TGCAGTGCTAATGGACTAGCGGGGGGGCTAGCCAAAAACATTCAGTACTTC. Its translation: CSANGLAGGLAKNIQYF.

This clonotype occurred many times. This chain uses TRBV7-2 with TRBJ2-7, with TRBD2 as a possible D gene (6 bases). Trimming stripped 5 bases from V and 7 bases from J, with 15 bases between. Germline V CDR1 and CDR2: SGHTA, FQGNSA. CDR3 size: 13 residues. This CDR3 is CASSPPGAGEQYF. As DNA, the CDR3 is TGTGCCAGCAGCCCACCGGGCGCGGGGGAGCAGTACTTC.

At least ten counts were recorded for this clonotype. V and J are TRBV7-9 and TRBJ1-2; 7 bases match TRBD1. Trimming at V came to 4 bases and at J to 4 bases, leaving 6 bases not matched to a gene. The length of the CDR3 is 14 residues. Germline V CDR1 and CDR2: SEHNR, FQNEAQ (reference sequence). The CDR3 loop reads CASSSDRAGYGYTF. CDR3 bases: TGTGCCAGCAGCTCCGACAGGGCAGGCTATGGCTACACCTTC.

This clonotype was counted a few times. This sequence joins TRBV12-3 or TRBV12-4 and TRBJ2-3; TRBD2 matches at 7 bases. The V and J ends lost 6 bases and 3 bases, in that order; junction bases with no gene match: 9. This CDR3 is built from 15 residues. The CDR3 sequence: CASRDGTIWTDTQYF. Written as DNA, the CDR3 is TGTGCCAGCAGGGACGGGACTATCTGGACAGATACGCAGTATTTT.

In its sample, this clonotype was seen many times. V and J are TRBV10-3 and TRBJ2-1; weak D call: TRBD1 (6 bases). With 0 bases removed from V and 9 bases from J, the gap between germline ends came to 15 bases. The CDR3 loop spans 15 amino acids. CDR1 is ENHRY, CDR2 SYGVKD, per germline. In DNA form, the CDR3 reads TGTGCCATCAGTGAGTCTGGGTCAGGGGATCGTGAGCAGTTCTTC. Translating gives CAISESGSGDREQFF.

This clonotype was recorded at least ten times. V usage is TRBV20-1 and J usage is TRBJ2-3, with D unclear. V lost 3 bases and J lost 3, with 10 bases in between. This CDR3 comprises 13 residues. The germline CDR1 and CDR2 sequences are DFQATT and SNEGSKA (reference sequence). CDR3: CSASPPVTDTQYF. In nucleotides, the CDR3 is TGCAGTGCTAGTCCCCCGGTAACAGATACGCAGTATTTT.

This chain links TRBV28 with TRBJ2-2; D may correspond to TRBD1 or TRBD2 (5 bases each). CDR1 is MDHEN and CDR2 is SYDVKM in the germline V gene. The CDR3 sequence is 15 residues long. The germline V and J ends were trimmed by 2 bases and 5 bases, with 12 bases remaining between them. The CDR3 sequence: CASSLIWGRTGELFF. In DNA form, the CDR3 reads TGTGCCAGCAGTTTAATCTGGGGGAGAACCGGGGAGCTGTTTTTT.

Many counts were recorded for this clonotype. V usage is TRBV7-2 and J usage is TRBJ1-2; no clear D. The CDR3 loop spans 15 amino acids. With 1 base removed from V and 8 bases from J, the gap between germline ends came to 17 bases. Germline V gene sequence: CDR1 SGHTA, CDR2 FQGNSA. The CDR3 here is CASSLGSATSEGYTF. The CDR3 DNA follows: TGTGCCAGCAGCTTAGGCTCTGCCACCTCGGAGGGCTACACCTTC.

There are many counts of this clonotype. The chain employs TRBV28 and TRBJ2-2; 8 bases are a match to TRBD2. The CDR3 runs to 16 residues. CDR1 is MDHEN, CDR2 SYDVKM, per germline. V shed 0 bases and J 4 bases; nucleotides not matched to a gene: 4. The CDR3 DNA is TGTGCCAGCAGTTTATGGAGCGGGAGATTCACCGGGGAGCTGTTTTTT. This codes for CASSLWSGRFTGELFF.

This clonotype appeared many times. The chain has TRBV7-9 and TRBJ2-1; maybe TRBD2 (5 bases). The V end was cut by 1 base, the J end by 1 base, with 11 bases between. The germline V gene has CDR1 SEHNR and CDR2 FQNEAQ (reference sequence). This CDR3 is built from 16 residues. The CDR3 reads CASSLVATVSYNEQFF. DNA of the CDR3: TGTGCCAGCAGCTTAGTAGCGACGGTTTCCTACAATGAGCAGTTCTTC.

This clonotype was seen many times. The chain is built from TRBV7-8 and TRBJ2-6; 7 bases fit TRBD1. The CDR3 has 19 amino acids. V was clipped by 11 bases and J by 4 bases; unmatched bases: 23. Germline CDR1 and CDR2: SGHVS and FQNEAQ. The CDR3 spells CASTYGTVGPGGGANVLTF. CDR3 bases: TGTGCCTCCACATACGGGACAGTGGGGCCCGGCGGAGGGGCCAACGTCCTGACTTTC.

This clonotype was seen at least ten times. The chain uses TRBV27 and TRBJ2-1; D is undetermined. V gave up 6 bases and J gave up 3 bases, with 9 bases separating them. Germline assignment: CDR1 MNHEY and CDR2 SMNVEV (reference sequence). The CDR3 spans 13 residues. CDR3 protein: CASSSYNYNEQFF. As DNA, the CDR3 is TGTGCCAGCAGCTCCTATAACTACAATGAGCAGTTCTTC.